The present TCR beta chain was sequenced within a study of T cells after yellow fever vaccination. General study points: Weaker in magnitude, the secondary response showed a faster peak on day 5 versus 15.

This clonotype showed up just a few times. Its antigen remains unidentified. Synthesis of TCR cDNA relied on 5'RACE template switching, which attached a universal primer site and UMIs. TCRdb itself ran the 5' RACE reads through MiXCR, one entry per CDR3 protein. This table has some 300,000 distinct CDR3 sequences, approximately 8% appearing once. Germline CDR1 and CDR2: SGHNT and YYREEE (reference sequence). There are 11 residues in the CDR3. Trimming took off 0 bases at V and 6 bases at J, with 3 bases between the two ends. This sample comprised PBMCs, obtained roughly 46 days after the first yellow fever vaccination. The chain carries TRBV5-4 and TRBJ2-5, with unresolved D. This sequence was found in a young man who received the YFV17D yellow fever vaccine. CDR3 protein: CASSLGQTQYF. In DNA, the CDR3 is TGTGCCAGCAGCTTGGGCCAGACCCAGTACTTC.